Described below is a single T cell receptor beta chain sequence and its context. The antigen is not known. This sample was taken from a study of T cells after yellow fever vaccination. Overall study findings and caveats: The CD4 and CD8 compartments had a small share of their clonotypes in common.

The germline gives CDR1 SGHDN, CDR2 FVKESK. The CDR3 consists of 17 residues. The TCR cDNA carried a universal primer site and UMIs from 5'RACE template switching. TCRdb ran MiXCR on the 5' RACE reads and lists one entry per CDR3 protein. The table has under 550,000 distinct CDR3 sequences, less than 25% seen once. The specimen comprised PBMCs, sampled around 3 weeks after the first yellow fever vaccination. V is TRBV14 and J is TRBJ2-3, with D possibly TRBD2 on 5 matching bases. The source of this sequence is a man younger than 35 who received the YFV17D yellow fever vaccine. CDR3 residues: CAVAVQKEGGEGSEQYF. The CDR3 DNA reads as TGTGCTGTTGCCGTCCAAAAAGAAGGTGGTGAGGGCTCGGAGCAGTATTTT. Full variable domain (missing parts from reference TRBV14 and TRBJ2-3): EAGVTQFPSHSVIEKGQTVTLRCDPISGHDNLYWYRRVMGKEIKFLLHFVKESKQDESGMPNNRFLAERTGGTYSTLKVQPAELEDSGVYFCAVAVQKEGGEGSEQYFGPGTRLTVL.